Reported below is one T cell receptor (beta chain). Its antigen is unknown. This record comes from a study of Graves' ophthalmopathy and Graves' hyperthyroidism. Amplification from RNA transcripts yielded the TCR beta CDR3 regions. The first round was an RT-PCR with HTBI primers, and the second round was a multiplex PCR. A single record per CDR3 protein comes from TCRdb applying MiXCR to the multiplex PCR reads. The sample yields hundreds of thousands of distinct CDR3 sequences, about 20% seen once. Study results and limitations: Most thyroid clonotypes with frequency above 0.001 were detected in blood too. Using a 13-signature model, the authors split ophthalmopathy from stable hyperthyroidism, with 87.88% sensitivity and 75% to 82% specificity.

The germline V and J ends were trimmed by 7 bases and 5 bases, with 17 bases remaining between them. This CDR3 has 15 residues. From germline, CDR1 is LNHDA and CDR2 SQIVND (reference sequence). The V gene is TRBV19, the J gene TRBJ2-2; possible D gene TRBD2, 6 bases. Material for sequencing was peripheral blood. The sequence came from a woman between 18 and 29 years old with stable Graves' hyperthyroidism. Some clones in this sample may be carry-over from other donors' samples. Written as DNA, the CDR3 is TGTGCCAGTACCGAGGGGACCGGAGGGACCGGGGAGCTGTTTTTT. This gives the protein CASTEGTGGTGELFF.